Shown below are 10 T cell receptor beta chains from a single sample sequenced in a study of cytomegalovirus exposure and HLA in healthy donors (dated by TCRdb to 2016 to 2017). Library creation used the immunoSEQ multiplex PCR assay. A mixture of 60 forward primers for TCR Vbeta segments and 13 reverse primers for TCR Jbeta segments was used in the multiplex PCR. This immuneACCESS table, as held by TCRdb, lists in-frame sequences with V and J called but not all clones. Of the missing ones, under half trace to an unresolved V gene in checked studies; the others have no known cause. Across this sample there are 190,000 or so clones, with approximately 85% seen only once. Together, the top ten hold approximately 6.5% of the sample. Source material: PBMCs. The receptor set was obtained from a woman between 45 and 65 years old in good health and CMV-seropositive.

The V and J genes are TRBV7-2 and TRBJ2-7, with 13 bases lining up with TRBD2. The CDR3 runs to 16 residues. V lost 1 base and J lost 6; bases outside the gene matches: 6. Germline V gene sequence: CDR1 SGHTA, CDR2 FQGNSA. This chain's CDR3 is CASSLGRTSGSSEQYF. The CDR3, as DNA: TGTGCCAGCAGCTTAGGGCGGACTAGCGGGAGCTCCGAGCAGTACTTC.

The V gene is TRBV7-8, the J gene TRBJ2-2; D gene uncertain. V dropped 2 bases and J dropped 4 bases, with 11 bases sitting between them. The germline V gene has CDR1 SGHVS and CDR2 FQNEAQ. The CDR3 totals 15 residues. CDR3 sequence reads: CASSLPRLITGELFF. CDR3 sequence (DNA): TGTGCCAGCAGCTTACCCAGGCTAATCACCGGGGAGCTGTTTTTT.

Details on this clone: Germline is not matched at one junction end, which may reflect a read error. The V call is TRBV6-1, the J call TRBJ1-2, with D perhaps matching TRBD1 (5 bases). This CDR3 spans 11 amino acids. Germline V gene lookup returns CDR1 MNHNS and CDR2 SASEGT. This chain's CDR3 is CASTNLQELLF. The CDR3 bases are TGTGCCAGCACCAATCTACAGGAACTCCTATTC.

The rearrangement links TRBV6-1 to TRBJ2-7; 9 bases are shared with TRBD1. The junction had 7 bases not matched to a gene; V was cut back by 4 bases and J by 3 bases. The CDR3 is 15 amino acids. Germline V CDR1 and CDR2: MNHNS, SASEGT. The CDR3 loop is CASSGGWDRVYEQYF. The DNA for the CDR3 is TGTGCCAGCAGTGGAGGATGGGACAGGGTCTACGAGCAGTACTTC.

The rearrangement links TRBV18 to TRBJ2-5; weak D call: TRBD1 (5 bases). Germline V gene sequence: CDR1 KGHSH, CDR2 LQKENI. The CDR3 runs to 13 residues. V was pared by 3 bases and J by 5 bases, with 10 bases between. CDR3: CASSPGQVETQYF. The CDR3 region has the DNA TGTGCCAGCTCACCGGGGCAGGTTGAGACCCAGTACTTC.

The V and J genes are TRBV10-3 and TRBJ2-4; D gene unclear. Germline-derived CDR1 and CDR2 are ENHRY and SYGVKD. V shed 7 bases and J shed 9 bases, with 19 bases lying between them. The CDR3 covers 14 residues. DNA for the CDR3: TGTGCCATCAAAGCCGCACCAAGAGGAGCCATTCAGTACTTC. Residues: CAIKAAPRGAIQYF.

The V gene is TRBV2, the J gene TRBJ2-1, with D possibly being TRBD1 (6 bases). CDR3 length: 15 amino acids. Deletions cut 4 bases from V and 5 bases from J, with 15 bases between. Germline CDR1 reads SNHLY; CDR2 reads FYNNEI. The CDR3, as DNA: TGTGCCAGCAGTGGGACAGCGGTCCACAACAATGAGCAGTTCTTC. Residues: CASSGTAVHNNEQFF. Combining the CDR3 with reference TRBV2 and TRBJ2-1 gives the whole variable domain EPEVTQTPSHQVTQMGQEVILRCVPISNHLYFYWYRQILGQKVEFLVSFYNNEISEKSEIFDDQFSVERPDGSNFTLKIRSTKLEDSAMYFCASSGTAVHNNEQFFGPGTRLTVL.

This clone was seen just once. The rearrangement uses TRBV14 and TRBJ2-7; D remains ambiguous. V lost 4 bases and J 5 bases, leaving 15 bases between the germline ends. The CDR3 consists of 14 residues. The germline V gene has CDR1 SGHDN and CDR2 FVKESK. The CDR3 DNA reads TGTGCCAGCAGCCCCGATCTGGGTGAGGACGAGCAGTACTTC. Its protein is CASSPDLGEDEQYF.

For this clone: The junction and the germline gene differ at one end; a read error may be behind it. CDR3 in amino acids: CASSYSSDRVSSEQYF. DNA of the CDR3: TGTGCCAGCAGTTACTCTTCCGACAGGGTATCCTCCGAGCAGTACTTC. The chain uses TRBV6-5 and TRBJ2-7; TRBD1 aligns across 7 bases. This CDR3 spans 16 amino acids. CDR1 is MNHEY and CDR2 is SVGAGI in the germline V gene.

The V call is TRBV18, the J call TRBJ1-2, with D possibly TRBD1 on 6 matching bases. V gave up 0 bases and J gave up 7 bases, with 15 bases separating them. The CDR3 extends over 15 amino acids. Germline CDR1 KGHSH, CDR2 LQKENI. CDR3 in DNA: TGTGCCAGCTCACCACCTGGGGGCGCAAGGTCTGGCTACACCTTC. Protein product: CASSPPGGARSGYTF.